The clone carrying this T cell receptor (beta chain) was counted only a few times. The method was immunoSEQ multiplex PCR; TCRdb's version includes in-frame clones alone and lacks a portion of them. The sample gives a few hundred thousand clones, over 75% of which show up once; over 8% is in the top ten. The sample belongs to a study of blood T cell repertoires in COVID-19. The CDR3 is made up of 13 amino acids. Per germline, CDR1 SQVTM and CDR2 ANQGSEA. Germline trimming cut 5 bases from V and 3 bases from J; bases unmatched to any gene: 5. The TCR was taken from a woman aged 35 to 49 who had recovered from COVID-19. The gene calls are TRBV29-1 and TRBJ2-7; 9 nucleotides match TRBD1. Sequenced: PBMCs or T cells enriched from blood (not recorded which). CDR3: CSVRLTGGYEQYF. In nucleotides, the CDR3 is TGCAGCGTTCGGTTGACAGGGGGCTACGAGCAGTACTTC.